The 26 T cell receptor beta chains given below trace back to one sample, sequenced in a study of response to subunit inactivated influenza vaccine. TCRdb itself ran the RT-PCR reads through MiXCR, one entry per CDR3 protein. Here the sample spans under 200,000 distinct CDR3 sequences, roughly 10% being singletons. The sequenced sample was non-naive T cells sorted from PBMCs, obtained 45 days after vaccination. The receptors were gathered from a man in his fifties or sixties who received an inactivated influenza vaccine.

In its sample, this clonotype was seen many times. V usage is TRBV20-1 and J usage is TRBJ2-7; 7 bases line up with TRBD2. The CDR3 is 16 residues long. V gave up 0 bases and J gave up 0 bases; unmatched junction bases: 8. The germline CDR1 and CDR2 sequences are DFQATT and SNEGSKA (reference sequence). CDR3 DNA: TGCAGTGCTAGAGATTTTCAGCGGGACCTCTCCTACGAGCAGTACTTC. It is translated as CSARDFQRDLSYEQYF.

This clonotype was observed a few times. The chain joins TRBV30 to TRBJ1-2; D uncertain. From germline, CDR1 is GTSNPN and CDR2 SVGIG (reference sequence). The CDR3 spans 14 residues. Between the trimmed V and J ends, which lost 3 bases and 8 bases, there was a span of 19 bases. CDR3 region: CAWSEDFDSQGYTF. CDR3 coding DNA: TGTGCCTGGAGCGAAGACTTTGACTCGCAAGGCTACACCTTC.

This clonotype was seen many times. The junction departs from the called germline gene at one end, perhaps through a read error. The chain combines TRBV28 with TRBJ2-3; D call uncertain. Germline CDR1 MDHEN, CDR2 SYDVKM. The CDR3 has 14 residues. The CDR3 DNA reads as TGTGCCAGCACTTTATTTCCGAGCACAGATACGCAGTATTTT. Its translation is CASTLFPSTDTQYF.

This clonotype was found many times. Here the CDR3 DNA reads TGTGCCAGCAGTCCGGGGACAGATCAGCCCCAGCATTTT. This gives the protein CASSPGTDQPQHF. V is TRBV12-3 or TRBV12-4 and J is TRBJ1-5, with 7 nucleotides matching TRBD1. Trimming at V came to 5 bases and at J to 5 bases, leaving 3 bases not matched to a gene. The CDR3 sequence is 13 residues long.

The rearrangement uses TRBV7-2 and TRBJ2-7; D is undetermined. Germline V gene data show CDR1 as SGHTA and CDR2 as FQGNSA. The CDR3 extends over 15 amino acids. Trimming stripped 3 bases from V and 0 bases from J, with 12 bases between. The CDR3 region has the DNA TGTGCCAGCAGCTTTCCCGGGCCCGCCTCCTACGAGCAGTACTTC. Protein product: CASSFPGPASYEQYF.

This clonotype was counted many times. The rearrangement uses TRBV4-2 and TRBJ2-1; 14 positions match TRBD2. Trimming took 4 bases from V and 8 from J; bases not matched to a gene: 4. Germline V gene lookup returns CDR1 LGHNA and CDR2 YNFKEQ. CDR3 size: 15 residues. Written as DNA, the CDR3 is TGTGCCAGCAGCCGGGGGACTAGCGGGGGTTATGAGCAGTTCTTC. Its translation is CASSRGTSGGYEQFF.

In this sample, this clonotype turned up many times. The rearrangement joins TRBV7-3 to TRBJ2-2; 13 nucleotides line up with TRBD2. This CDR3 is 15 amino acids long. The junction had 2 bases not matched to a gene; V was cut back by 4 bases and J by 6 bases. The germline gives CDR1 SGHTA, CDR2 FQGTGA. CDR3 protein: CASSSGLAGAGELFF. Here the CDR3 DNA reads TGTGCCAGCAGCTCAGGACTAGCGGGAGCCGGGGAGCTGTTTTTT.

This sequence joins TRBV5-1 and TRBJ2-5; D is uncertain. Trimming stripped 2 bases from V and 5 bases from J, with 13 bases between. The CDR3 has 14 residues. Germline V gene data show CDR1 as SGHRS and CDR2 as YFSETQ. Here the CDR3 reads CASSLSKSRETQYF. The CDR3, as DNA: TGCGCCAGCAGCTTATCCAAGTCGAGGGAGACCCAGTACTTC.

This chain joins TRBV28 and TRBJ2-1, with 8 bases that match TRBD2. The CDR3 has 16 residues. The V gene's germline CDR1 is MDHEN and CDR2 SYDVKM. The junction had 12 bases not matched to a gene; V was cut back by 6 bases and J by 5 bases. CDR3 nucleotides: TGTGCCAGCAGCCGGGGGGGCCTCCAGAGGAACAATGAGCAGTTCTTC. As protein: CASSRGGLQRNNEQFF. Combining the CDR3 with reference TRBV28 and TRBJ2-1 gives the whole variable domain DVKVTQSSRYLVKRTGEKVFLECVQDMDHENMFWYRQDPGLGLRLIYFSYDVKMKEKGDIPEGYSVSREKKERFSLILESASTNQTSMYLCASSRGGLQRNNEQFFGPGTRLTVL.

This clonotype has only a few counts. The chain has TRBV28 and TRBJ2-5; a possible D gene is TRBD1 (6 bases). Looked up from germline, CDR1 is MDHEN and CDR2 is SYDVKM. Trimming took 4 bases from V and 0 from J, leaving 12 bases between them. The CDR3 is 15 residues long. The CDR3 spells CASSSRDNNQETQYF. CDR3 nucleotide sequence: TGTGCCAGCAGTTCCCGGGACAACAACCAAGAGACCCAGTACTTC.

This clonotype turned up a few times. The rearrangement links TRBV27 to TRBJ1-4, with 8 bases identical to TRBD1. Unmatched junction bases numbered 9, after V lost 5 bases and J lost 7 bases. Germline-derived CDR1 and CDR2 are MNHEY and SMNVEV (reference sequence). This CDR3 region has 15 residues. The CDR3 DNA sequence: TGTGCCAGCAGTCACGGACAGGGAGGAGGTGAAAAACTGTTTTTT. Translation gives CASSHGQGGGEKLFF.

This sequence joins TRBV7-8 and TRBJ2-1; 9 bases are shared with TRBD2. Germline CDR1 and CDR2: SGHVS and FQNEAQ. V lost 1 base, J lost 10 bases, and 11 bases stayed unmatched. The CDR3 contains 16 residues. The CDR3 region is CASSLGASGTPLEQFF. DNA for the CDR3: TGTGCCAGCAGCTTAGGGGCTAGCGGGACCCCCTTGGAGCAGTTCTTC. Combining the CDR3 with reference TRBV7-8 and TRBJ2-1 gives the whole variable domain GAGVSQSPRYKVAKRGQDVALRCDPISGHVSLFWYQQALGQGPEFLTYFQNEAQLDKSGLPSDRFFAERPEGSVSTLKIQRTQQEDSAVYLCASSLGASGTPLEQFFGPGTRLTVL.

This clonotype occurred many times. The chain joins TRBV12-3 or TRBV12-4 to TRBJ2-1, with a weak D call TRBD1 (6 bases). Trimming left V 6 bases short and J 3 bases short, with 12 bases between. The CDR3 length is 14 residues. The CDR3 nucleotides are TGTGCCAGCAGCATAAGACAGGACTACAATGAGCAGTTCTTC. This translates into CASSIRQDYNEQFF.

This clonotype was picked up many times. CDR3 bases: TGCAGCGTTGAGGTTTTAGGCTTAGGCCAAGAGACCCAGTACTTC. Protein sequence: CSVEVLGLGQETQYF. This sequence joins TRBV29-1 and TRBJ2-5; D gene unclear. Trimming removed 3 bases from V and 1 base from J, with 15 bases in between. Germline CDR1 SQVTM, CDR2 ANQGSEA. The CDR3 runs to 15 residues. The full variable domain, its missing parts supplied by reference TRBV29-1 and TRBJ2-5, is SAVISQKPSRDICQRGTSLTIQCQVDSQVTMMFWYRQQPGQSLTLIATANQGSEATYESGFVIDKFPISRPNLTFSTLTVSNMSPEDSSIYLCSVEVLGLGQETQYFGPGTRLLVL.

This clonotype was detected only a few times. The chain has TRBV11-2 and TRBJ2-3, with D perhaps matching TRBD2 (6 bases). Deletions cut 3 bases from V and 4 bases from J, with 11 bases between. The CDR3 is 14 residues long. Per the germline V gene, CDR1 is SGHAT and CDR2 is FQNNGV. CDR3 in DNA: TGTGCCAGCAGCTTCGCGGGGCTCGCAGATACGCAGTATTTT. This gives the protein CASSFAGLADTQYF.

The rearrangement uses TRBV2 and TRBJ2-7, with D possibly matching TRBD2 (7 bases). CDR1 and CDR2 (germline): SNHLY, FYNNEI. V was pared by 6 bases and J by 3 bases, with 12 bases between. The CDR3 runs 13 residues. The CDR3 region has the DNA TGTGCCAGCAGGGACAGCGGGGACTACGAGCAGTACTTC. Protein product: CASRDSGDYEQYF.

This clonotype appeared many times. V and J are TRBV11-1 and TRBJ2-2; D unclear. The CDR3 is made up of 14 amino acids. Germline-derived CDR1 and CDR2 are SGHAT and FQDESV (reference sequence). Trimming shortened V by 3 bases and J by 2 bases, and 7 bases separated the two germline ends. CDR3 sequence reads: CASSFGSNTGELFF. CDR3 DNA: TGTGCCAGCAGCTTTGGATCTAACACCGGGGAGCTGTTTTTT. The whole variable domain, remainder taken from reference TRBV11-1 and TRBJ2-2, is EAEVAQSPRYKITEKSQAVAFWCDPISGHATLYWYRQILGQGPELLVQFQDESVVDDSQLPKDRFSAERLKGVDSTLKIQPAELGDSAMYLCASSFGSNTGELFFGEGSRLTVL.

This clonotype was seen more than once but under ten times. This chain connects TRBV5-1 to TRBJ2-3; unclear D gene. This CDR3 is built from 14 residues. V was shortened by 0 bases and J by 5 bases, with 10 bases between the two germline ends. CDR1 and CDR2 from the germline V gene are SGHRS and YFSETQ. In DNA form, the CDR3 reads TGCGCCAGCAGCTTGGCATCCCCCGGAGATACGCAGTATTTT. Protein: CASSLASPGDTQYF.

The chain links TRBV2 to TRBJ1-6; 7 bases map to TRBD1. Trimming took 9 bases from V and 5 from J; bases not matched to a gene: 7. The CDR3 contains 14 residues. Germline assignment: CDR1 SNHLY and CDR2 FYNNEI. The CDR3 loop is CASQQGDNNSPLHF. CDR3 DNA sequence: TGTGCCAGTCAGCAGGGGGACAATAATTCACCCCTCCACTTT.

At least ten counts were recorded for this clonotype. Written as DNA, the CDR3 is TGTGCCAGCAGTAGCAGACAGGGGGCGAAGGAGACCCAGTACTTC. This translates into CASSSRQGAKETQYF. The rearrangement joins TRBV12-3 or TRBV12-4 to TRBJ2-5; 10 nucleotides align to TRBD1. CDR3 length equals 15 residues. V shed 5 bases, J shed 5 bases, and the junction held 8 bases outside the gene matches.

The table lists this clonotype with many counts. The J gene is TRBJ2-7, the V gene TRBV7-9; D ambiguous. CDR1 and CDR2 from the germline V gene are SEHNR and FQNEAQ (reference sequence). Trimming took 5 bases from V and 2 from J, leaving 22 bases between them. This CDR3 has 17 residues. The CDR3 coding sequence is TGTGCCAGCAGCCGAAAAACGGCCAAGGGTGTTGCCTACGAGCAGTACTTC. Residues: CASSRKTAKGVAYEQYF.

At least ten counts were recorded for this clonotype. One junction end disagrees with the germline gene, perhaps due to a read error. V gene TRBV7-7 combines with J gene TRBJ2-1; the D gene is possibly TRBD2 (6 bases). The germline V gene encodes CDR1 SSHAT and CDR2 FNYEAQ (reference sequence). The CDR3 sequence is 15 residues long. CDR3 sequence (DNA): TGTGCTAGCAGATCCACTAGCCGACCTTTCAATGAGCAGTTCTTC. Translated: CASRSTSRPFNEQFF.

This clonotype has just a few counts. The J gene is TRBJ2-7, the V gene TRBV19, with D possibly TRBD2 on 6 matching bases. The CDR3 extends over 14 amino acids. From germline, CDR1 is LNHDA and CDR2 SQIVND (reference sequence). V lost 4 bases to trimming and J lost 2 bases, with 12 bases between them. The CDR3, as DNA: TGTGCCAGTAGTAGGACGGGGGTGACCTACGAGCAGTACTTC. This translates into CASSRTGVTYEQYF.

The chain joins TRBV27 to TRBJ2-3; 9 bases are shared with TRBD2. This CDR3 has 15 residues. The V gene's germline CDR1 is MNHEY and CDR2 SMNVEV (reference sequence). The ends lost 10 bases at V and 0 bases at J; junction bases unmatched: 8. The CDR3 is CATLSGRFSTDTQYF. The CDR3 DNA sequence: TGTGCCACCCTCAGCGGGAGGTTCAGCACAGATACGCAGTATTTT.

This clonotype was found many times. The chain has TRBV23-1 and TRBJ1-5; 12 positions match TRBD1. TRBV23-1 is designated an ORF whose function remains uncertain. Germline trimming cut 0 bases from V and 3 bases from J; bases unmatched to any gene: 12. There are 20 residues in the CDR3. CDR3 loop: CASSQSDRDRGLMPNQPQHF. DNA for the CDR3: TGCGCCAGCAGTCAATCAGACCGGGACAGGGGGCTGATGCCCAATCAGCCCCAGCATTTT.

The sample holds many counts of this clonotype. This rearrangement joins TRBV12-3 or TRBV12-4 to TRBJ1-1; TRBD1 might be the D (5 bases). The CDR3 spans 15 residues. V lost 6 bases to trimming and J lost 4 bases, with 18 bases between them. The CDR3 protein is CASSPGTLGSTEAFF. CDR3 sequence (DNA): TGTGCCAGCAGCCCTGGGACCCTGGGGAGCACTGAAGCTTTCTTT.